This T cell receptor beta chain was profiled in a study of T cells in Graves' hyperthyroidism and ophthalmopathy (dated by TCRdb to the late 2010s). Regarding the study in general: Peripheral blood samples were taken at the time of initial diagnosis, prior to any treatment. The 90 to 100 discovery patients were randomly split 7:3 into training and test sets. In about 6 Graves' hyperthyroidism patients, the study also compared T-cell repertoires from thyroid tissue with T-cell repertoires from blood. TCR V-J signatures able to tell the groups apart were searched for in a discovery cohort of some 100 patients, of whom under 45 had Graves' ophthalmopathy and about 55 had stable Graves' hyperthyroidism. TCR Vbeta CDR3 sequencing of 120 to 150 peripheral blood samples (under 45 ophthalmopathy, 75 to 85 hyperthyroidism and approximately 17 progressor patients) is reported in the paper. An independent validation cohort of 18 to 20 hyperthyroidism patients and about 16 patients who later progressed to ophthalmopathy tested prospective prediction of ophthalmopathy. After sampling, hyperthyroidism patients received methimazole starting at 30 mg daily, and ophthalmopathy patients received high-dose intravenous methylprednisolone. What the work shows at the level of the full study, not this receptor alone: In validation, progression to ophthalmopathy was predicted by the model with more than 65% sensitivity and about 72% specificity, a median of roughly 6 months before onset. Ophthalmopathy was separated from stable hyperthyroidism by a 13 V-J signature model, with approximately 85% sensitivity and 81% to 82% specificity obtained in cross-validation and 80%/75% obtained in testing. Sample size was not statistically predetermined, and investigators were not blinded to group allocation. Blood samples also contained most of the expanded thyroid clonotypes (frequency above 0.001), which suggests that blood repertoires may reflect thyroid immune responses.

Amplification of TCR beta CDR3 regions was carried out from RNA transcripts. The TCR CDR3 was subjected to a first round of RT-PCR using the HTBI primer set and the Qiagen OneStep RT-PCR kit. The libraries were constructed in a second round of multiplex PCR and then size-selected and purified. Libraries were sequenced paired-end with 100 bp reads on an Illumina HiSeq2000. The original methods were these. SOAPnuke was used to process the raw data, with reads discarded if the reads contained adapters or uncalled bases, had a mean Phred below 15, or lacked an exact constant-primer or identifier match. High-quality paired reads were merged using COPE v1.2.5, and each unique nucleotide sequence was defined as a clonotype. MiTCR v1.1 was used to align clonotypes to the IMGT TRBV, TRBD and TRBJ reference segments. The analysis was restricted to V-J combinations with a frequency above 0.0001, which together covered just over 98% of the repertoires. The TCS score was defined as F50 (clonal expansion) divided by E x V (chaos), with BLOSUM62-based TCRdist calculated between CDR3 peptides within each V-J. Welch's t-statistics and random forest reduced just over 500 V-J features to fewer than 15, which were used in a naive Bayes classifier (R e1071). TCRdb redid the processing of the public reads, applying fastp at Q25 and MiXCR, and retained in-frame beta chains. Here each entry gathers all rows of one CDR3 protein and keeps the most common genes and DNA. TCRdb's processing, not the authors' own work, is the source of the V and J calls. This sample holds around 450,000 distinct CDR3 sequences; 15% to 18% were observed only once. Of the sample, 7.5% to 9% falls within the top ten clones.

The cysteine opens and the phenylalanine closes a CDR3 of 16 amino acids. Only the CDR3 region is kept as DNA, spanning 48 bases read in frame from base 1. CDR1 is given as LGHNT and CDR2 as FRNRAP, both from the germline V gene. Clipping removes 7 bases from V and 0 bases from J, with 9 as the unmatched junction base count. Graves' hyperthyroidism was defined as stable when no progression to ophthalmopathy occurred over 18 months of follow-up. Hyperthyroidism patients were newly diagnosed, had a disease duration of under 2 months, and were aged 18 to 65 years. Patients with uncontrolled infections, other autoimmune diseases, pregnancy or lactation were excluded. Diagnoses were established on the basis of clinical symptoms, serum thyroxine and TRAb, thyroid ultrasound, and orbital computed tomography. PBMCs were separated from roughly 10 ml of fresh peripheral blood using Ficoll-Paque density gradient centrifugation. Trizol reagent was used to extract total RNA, and RNA quality was then checked on an Agilent 2100 Bioanalyzer.

Ten or more counts support this clonotype. Its antigen target is currently unknown. It has no much larger one-base neighbor in the sample; base qualities were not kept. In this chain, TRBV12-5 is recombined with TRBJ1-5; 7 central nucleotides agree with TRBD1. The TCR sequence derives from a woman between 18 and 29 years old with Graves' hyperthyroidism. Sequencing used blood. The nucleotides are TGTGCTAGTGATCTTGCCTGGGACAGTAGCAATCAGCCCCAGCATTTT. It translates to CASDLAWDSSNQPQHF.